These T cell receptor beta chains were read from a single sample in a study of response to subunit inactivated influenza vaccine. TCRdb analysed the RT-PCR reads with MiXCR anew, one entry per CDR3 protein. The table includes around 520,000 distinct CDR3 sequences, about 10% detected once. This material consisted of PBMCs from blood, taken on the day of vaccination. These receptors all come from a middle-aged man who received an inactivated influenza vaccine. Both conserved end residues are part of each CDR3. Each record gives: J gene, CDR3 length, D gene, clone size, V gene, CDR3 protein, CDR3 DNA. D genes are given only for firm matches. Clone size, where shown, is once, few, many, or a class for clones that have expanded.

J gene: TRBJ2-4
CDR3 length: 12
D gene: -
clone size: -
V gene: TRBV20-1
CDR3 protein: CSARLDKNIQYF
CDR3 DNA: TGCAGTGCTCGCCTAGACAAAAACATTCAGTACTTC

J gene: TRBJ1-6
CDR3 length: 15
D gene: -
clone size: many
V gene: TRBV12-3/TRBV12-4
CDR3 protein: CASRVGAVGNSPLHF
CDR3 DNA: TGTGCCAGCAGGGTAGGGGCTGTAGGTAATTCACCCCTCCACTTT

J gene: TRBJ2-7
CDR3 length: 14
D gene: TRBD1
clone size: -
V gene: TRBV5-1
CDR3 protein: CASSLGGTGGEQYF
CDR3 DNA: TGCGCCAGCAGCTTGGGAGGGACAGGGGGAGAGCAGTACTTC

J gene: TRBJ2-3
CDR3 length: 15
D gene: TRBD2
clone size: many
V gene: TRBV20-1
CDR3 protein: CSAGSSRGSTDTQYF
CDR3 DNA: TGCAGTGCTGGGTCCTCGCGGGGGAGCACAGATACGCAGTATTTT

J gene: TRBJ2-5
CDR3 length: 14
D gene: -
clone size: -
V gene: TRBV20-1
CDR3 protein: CSARYRGSGETQYF
CDR3 DNA: TGCAGTGCTAGATATAGAGGGTCCGGAGAGACCCAGTACTTC

J gene: TRBJ2-1
CDR3 length: 14
D gene: TRBD2
clone size: many
V gene: TRBV7-2
CDR3 protein: CASSRAGGFDEQFF
CDR3 DNA: TGTGCCAGCAGCCGAGCGGGGGGTTTTGATGAGCAGTTCTTC

J gene: TRBJ1-5
CDR3 length: 17
D gene: -
clone size: few
V gene: TRBV6-1
CDR3 protein: CASRSTGTPNSNQPQHF
CDR3 DNA: TGTGCCAGCAGGTCAACCGGGACACCAAATAGCAATCAGCCCCAGCATTTT

J gene: TRBJ1-5
CDR3 length: 13
D gene: TRBD1
clone size: few
V gene: TRBV5-1
CDR3 protein: CASSRDREGPQHF
CDR3 DNA: TGCGCCAGCAGCCGGGACAGGGAGGGGCCCCAGCATTTT

J gene: TRBJ1-1
CDR3 length: 15
D gene: -
clone size: -
V gene: TRBV9
CDR3 protein: CASSAGGGANTEAFF
CDR3 DNA: TGTGCCAGCAGCGCTGGGGGGGGAGCTAACACTGAAGCTTTCTTT

J gene: TRBJ2-2
CDR3 length: 17
D gene: TRBD2
clone size: -
V gene: TRBV28
CDR3 protein: CASRYGGISGNTGELFF
CDR3 DNA: TGTGCCAGCAGATACGGGGGGATTAGCGGGAATACCGGGGAGCTGTTTTTT

J gene: TRBJ2-7
CDR3 length: 12
D gene: -
clone size: -
V gene: TRBV5-1
CDR3 protein: CASSLYGYEQYF
CDR3 DNA: TGCGCCAGCAGCTTGTATGGCTACGAGCAGTACTTC

J gene: TRBJ1-1
CDR3 length: 16
D gene: -
clone size: few
V gene: TRBV10-3
CDR3 protein: CAISGEVGALNTEAFF
CDR3 DNA: TGTGCCATCAGTGGGGAAGTTGGGGCCCTGAACACTGAAGCTTTCTTT

J gene: TRBJ2-7
CDR3 length: 14
D gene: TRBD2
clone size: -
V gene: TRBV29-1
CDR3 protein: CSAGTSGRADEQYF
CDR3 DNA: TGCAGCGCCGGGACTAGCGGGAGGGCCGACGAGCAGTACTTC

J gene: TRBJ1-1
CDR3 length: 13
D gene: TRBD1
clone size: few
V gene: TRBV20-1
CDR3 protein: CSSPRTGDSEAFF
CDR3 DNA: TGCAGTTCCCCCCGGACAGGGGACTCTGAAGCTTTCTTT

J gene: TRBJ2-5
CDR3 length: 15
D gene: -
clone size: -
V gene: TRBV20-1
CDR3 protein: CSARVVGTSAETQYF
CDR3 DNA: TGCAGTGCTAGAGTTGTGGGTACATCAGCAGAGACCCAGTACTTC

J gene: TRBJ1-2
CDR3 length: 15
D gene: -
clone size: once
V gene: TRBV7-2
CDR3 protein: CASSLDSTGPRGYTF
CDR3 DNA: TGTGCCAGCAGCTTAGATTCTACTGGGCCTCGGGGCTACACCTTC

J gene: TRBJ2-1
CDR3 length: 16
D gene: TRBD2
clone size: few
V gene: TRBV12-3/TRBV12-4
CDR3 protein: CASSLLFLAVLDEQFF
CDR3 DNA: TGTGCCAGCAGTTTATTGTTTCTAGCGGTTCTAGATGAGCAGTTCTTC

J gene: TRBJ2-1
CDR3 length: 15
D gene: -
clone size: few
V gene: TRBV20-1
CDR3 protein: CSARDLGSHYNEQFF
CDR3 DNA: TGCAGTGCTAGAGATCTCGGGAGTCACTACAATGAGCAGTTCTTC

J gene: TRBJ1-5
CDR3 length: 16
D gene: -
clone size: few
V gene: TRBV15
CDR3 protein: CATSRDPGQGIKPQHF
CDR3 DNA: TGTGCCACCAGCAGAGATCCCGGCCAGGGTATTAAGCCCCAGCATTTT

J gene: TRBJ2-3
CDR3 length: 14
D gene: TRBD2
clone size: few
V gene: TRBV6-1
CDR3 protein: CASASGRGLDTQYF
CDR3 DNA: TGTGCCAGCGCTAGCGGGAGGGGGCTAGATACGCAGTATTTT

J gene: TRBJ1-1
CDR3 length: 14
D gene: -
clone size: many
V gene: TRBV5-1
CDR3 protein: CASSLGQRNTEAFF
CDR3 DNA: TGCGCCAGCAGCTTGGGGCAGAGGAACACTGAAGCTTTCTTT

J gene: TRBJ2-7
CDR3 length: 13
D gene: TRBD1
clone size: few
V gene: TRBV10-3
CDR3 protein: CASTGGPPYEQYF
CDR3 DNA: TGTGCCAGCACAGGGGGTCCTCCCTACGAGCAGTACTTC

J gene: TRBJ2-1
CDR3 length: 16
D gene: -
clone size: -
V gene: TRBV5-6
CDR3 protein: CASSGVGPRSYNEQFF
CDR3 DNA: TGTGCCAGCAGCGGGGTGGGACCCCGTTCGTACAATGAGCAGTTCTTC

J gene: TRBJ2-3
CDR3 length: 16
D gene: TRBD1
clone size: many
V gene: TRBV24-1
CDR3 protein: CATSDLPQGAKDTQYF
CDR3 DNA: TGTGCCACCAGTGATTTGCCTCAGGGGGCGAAAGATACGCAGTATTTT

J gene: TRBJ2-1
CDR3 length: 11
D gene: -
clone size: many
V gene: TRBV29-1
CDR3 protein: CSALSGYEQFF
CDR3 DNA: TGCAGCGCCCTCTCGGGCTATGAGCAGTTCTTC

J gene: TRBJ1-1
CDR3 length: 15
D gene: TRBD1
clone size: -
V gene: TRBV20-1
CDR3 protein: CSASRDRVFGTEAFF
CDR3 DNA: TGCAGTGCTAGCCGGGACAGGGTTTTTGGCACTGAAGCTTTCTTT

J gene: TRBJ2-5
CDR3 length: 14
D gene: -
clone size: few
V gene: TRBV20-1
CDR3 protein: CSAIPWGGAETQYF
CDR3 DNA: TGCAGTGCCATCCCCTGGGGAGGAGCGGAGACCCAGTACTTC

J gene: TRBJ2-3
CDR3 length: 16
D gene: -
clone size: few
V gene: TRBV3-1
CDR3 protein: CASSQVSRGSTDTQYF
CDR3 DNA: TGTGCCAGCAGCCAAGTTAGCAGGGGCTCGACAGATACGCAGTATTTT

J gene: TRBJ1-1
CDR3 length: 11
D gene: -
clone size: few
V gene: TRBV5-1
CDR3 protein: CASRNGLEAFF
CDR3 DNA: TGCGCCAGCAGAAACGGGCTTGAAGCTTTCTTT

J gene: TRBJ2-3
CDR3 length: 15
D gene: TRBD1
clone size: -
V gene: TRBV12-3/TRBV12-4
CDR3 protein: CASTRGQGGTDTQYF
CDR3 DNA: TGTGCCAGCACCCGAGGACAGGGTGGCACAGATACGCAGTATTTT

J gene: TRBJ2-1
CDR3 length: 11
D gene: -
clone size: -
V gene: TRBV9
CDR3 protein: CASTSQGEQFF
CDR3 DNA: TGTGCCAGCACCTCCCAGGGTGAGCAGTTCTTC

J gene: TRBJ2-5
CDR3 length: 16
D gene: TRBD2
clone size: once
V gene: TRBV7-9
CDR3 protein: CASSLLTSGSSETQYF
CDR3 DNA: TGTGCCAGCAGCTTGCTGACTAGCGGGAGCTCAGAGACCCAGTACTTC

J gene: TRBJ1-4
CDR3 length: 14
D gene: TRBD1
clone size: many
V gene: TRBV12-3/TRBV12-4
CDR3 protein: CASSLGTGREKLFF
CDR3 DNA: TGTGCCAGCAGTTTAGGGACAGGGCGTGAAAAACTGTTTTTT

J gene: TRBJ2-1
CDR3 length: 16
D gene: -
clone size: -
V gene: TRBV2
CDR3 protein: CASSLRTEYSYNEQFF
CDR3 DNA: TGTGCCAGCAGTTTAAGGACAGAGTACTCCTACAATGAGCAGTTCTTC

J gene: TRBJ1-6
CDR3 length: 17
D gene: -
clone size: few
V gene: TRBV21-1
CDR3 protein: CASSEKVWGAANSPLHF
CDR3 DNA: TGTGCCAGCAGCGAAAAGGTCTGGGGGGCGGCGAATTCACCCCTCCACTTT

J gene: TRBJ2-7
CDR3 length: 13
D gene: -
clone size: many
V gene: TRBV12-3/TRBV12-4
CDR3 protein: CASSLGGGYEQYF
CDR3 DNA: TGTGCCAGCAGCTTAGGAGGAGGGTATGAGCAGTACTTC

J gene: TRBJ2-7
CDR3 length: 14
D gene: TRBD2
clone size: -
V gene: TRBV20-1
CDR3 protein: CSAPSGRKDYEQYF
CDR3 DNA: TGCAGTGCTCCGAGCGGGAGAAAAGACTACGAGCAGTACTTC

J gene: TRBJ2-4
CDR3 length: 20
D gene: -
clone size: -
V gene: TRBV5-4
CDR3 protein: CASSLAVRPYSLLAKNIQYF
CDR3 DNA: TGTGCCAGCAGCTTGGCCGTCAGACCGTACTCTCTCTTAGCCAAAAACATTCAGTACTTC

J gene: TRBJ1-5
CDR3 length: 13
D gene: TRBD1
clone size: -
V gene: TRBV20-1
CDR3 protein: CSASLQGDQPQHF
CDR3 DNA: TGCAGTGCTAGCTTGCAGGGGGATCAGCCCCAGCATTTT

J gene: TRBJ2-1
CDR3 length: 14
D gene: TRBD1
clone size: many
V gene: TRBV27
CDR3 protein: CASSLGPDRPVQFF
CDR3 DNA: TGTGCCAGCAGTTTGGGTCCGGACAGGCCTGTACAGTTCTTC

J gene: TRBJ2-3
CDR3 length: 13
D gene: -
clone size: many
V gene: TRBV6-2/TRBV6-3
CDR3 protein: CASSWRLARGQYF
CDR3 DNA: TGTGCCAGCAGCTGGAGACTGGCGAGAGGGCAGTATTTT

J gene: TRBJ2-7
CDR3 length: 13
D gene: -
clone size: -
V gene: TRBV6-1
CDR3 protein: CASSVRGWSEQYF
CDR3 DNA: TGTGCCAGCAGTGTAAGGGGTTGGTCCGAGCAGTACTTC

J gene: TRBJ1-6
CDR3 length: 15
D gene: -
clone size: few
V gene: TRBV27
CDR3 protein: CASSSTGKINSPLHF
CDR3 DNA: TGTGCCAGCAGTTCCACAGGGAAAATAAATTCACCCCTCCACTTT

J gene: TRBJ2-3
CDR3 length: 17
D gene: -
clone size: few
V gene: TRBV15
CDR3 protein: CATSRDRPVRGTDTQYF
CDR3 DNA: TGTGCCACCAGCAGAGATCGGCCAGTTCGAGGTACAGATACGCAGTATTTT

J gene: TRBJ2-3
CDR3 length: 14
D gene: TRBD1
clone size: few
V gene: TRBV7-6
CDR3 protein: CASSSGQDFDTQYF
CDR3 DNA: TGTGCCAGCAGCTCGGGACAGGACTTCGATACGCAGTATTTT

J gene: TRBJ2-1
CDR3 length: 16
D gene: TRBD2
clone size: -
V gene: TRBV5-4
CDR3 protein: CASSPRLAGENNEQFF
CDR3 DNA: TGTGCCAGCAGCCCGCGACTAGCGGGAGAGAACAATGAGCAGTTCTTC

J gene: TRBJ2-5
CDR3 length: 18
D gene: -
clone size: -
V gene: TRBV11-1
CDR3 protein: CASSLTLGGASHQETQYF
CDR3 DNA: TGTGCCAGCAGCTTAACCCTGGGGGGGGCTTCCCACCAAGAGACCCAGTACTTC

J gene: TRBJ2-1
CDR3 length: 15
D gene: -
clone size: -
V gene: TRBV6-2/TRBV6-3
CDR3 protein: CASSNGTPTDNEQFF
CDR3 DNA: TGTGCCAGCAGTAACGGGACTCCAACCGACAATGAGCAGTTCTTC

J gene: TRBJ1-1
CDR3 length: 15
D gene: -
clone size: many
V gene: TRBV6-2/TRBV6-3
CDR3 protein: CASSRHTTGNTEAFF
CDR3 DNA: TGTGCCAGCAGCCGCCATACGACAGGGAACACTGAAGCTTTCTTT

J gene: TRBJ2-6
CDR3 length: 16
D gene: TRBD1
clone size: -
V gene: TRBV19
CDR3 protein: CASSRTGGTGANVLTF
CDR3 DNA: TGTGCCAGTAGCCGGACAGGGGGCACTGGGGCCAACGTCCTGACTTTC

J gene: TRBJ2-6
CDR3 length: 15
D gene: -
clone size: many
V gene: TRBV28
CDR3 protein: CASSLGLSGANVLTF
CDR3 DNA: TGTGCCAGCAGTTTAGGCCTCTCTGGGGCCAACGTCCTGACTTTC

J gene: TRBJ2-3
CDR3 length: 17
D gene: -
clone size: -
V gene: TRBV11-2
CDR3 protein: CASSLDGTSRGEDTQYF
CDR3 DNA: TGTGCCAGCAGCTTAGATGGTACTAGTCGAGGGGAAGATACGCAGTATTTT

J gene: TRBJ1-1
CDR3 length: 15
D gene: TRBD1
clone size: few
V gene: TRBV4-1
CDR3 protein: CASSQPGQGGTEAFF
CDR3 DNA: TGCGCCAGCAGCCAACCGGGACAGGGAGGCACTGAAGCTTTCTTT